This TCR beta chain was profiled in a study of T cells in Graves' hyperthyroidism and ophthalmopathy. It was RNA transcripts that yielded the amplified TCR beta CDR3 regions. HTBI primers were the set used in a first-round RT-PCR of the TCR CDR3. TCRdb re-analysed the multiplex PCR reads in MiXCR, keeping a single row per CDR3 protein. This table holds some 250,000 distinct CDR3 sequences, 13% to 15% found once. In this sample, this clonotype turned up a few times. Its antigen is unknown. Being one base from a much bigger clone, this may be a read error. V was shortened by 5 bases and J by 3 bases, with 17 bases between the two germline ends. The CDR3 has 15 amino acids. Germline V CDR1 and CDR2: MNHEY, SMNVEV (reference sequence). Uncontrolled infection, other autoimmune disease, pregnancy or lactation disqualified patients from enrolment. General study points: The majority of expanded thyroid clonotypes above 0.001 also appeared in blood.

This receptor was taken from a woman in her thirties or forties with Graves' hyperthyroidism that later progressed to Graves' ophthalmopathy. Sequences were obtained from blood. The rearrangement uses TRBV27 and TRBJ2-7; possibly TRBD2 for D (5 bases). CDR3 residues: CASSLVGALGYEQYF. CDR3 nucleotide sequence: TGTGCCAGCAGTCTAGTGGGAGCTCTTGGCTACGAGCAGTACTTC.